This entry is about one T cell receptor (beta chain). Antigen unknown. The data derive from a study of T cells in narcolepsy. CDR3 length equals 15 residues. The V end was cut by 2 bases, the J end by 0 bases, with 13 bases between. Germline loops: CDR1 GTSNPN, CDR2 SVGIG (reference sequence). Measured with immunoSEQ multiplex PCR; TCRdb has only the in-frame clones, and not every one. The repertoire consists of about 30,000 clones, with roughly four fifths occurring once and the leading ten covering more than 0.9%. Study-wide findings and caveats: Same-patient CSF and blood CD4+ T cell clonotypes included HCRT-specific and TRIB2-specific autoreactive ones. Healthy controls reportedly lacked the autoreactive clonotypes serially found in patients' blood.

The chain couples TRBV30 to TRBJ1-1; possibly TRBD1 for D (5 bases). The origin of this receptor is a human donor with narcolepsy. The sample was CD45RA- memory CD4+ T cells from PBMCs. In DNA form, the CDR3 reads TGTGCCTGGAGTAATATGGGGACTATGAACACTGAAGCTTTCTTT. It is translated as CAWSNMGTMNTEAFF.